Here is one T cell receptor beta chain with its context. TCRdb's copy holds only in-frame clones and misses some; the assay was immunoSEQ multiplex PCR. The data contain tens of thousands of clones, around 90% of them singletons. This record belongs to a study of blood T cell repertoires in COVID-19. The CDR3 is 16 residues long. CDR1 and CDR2 from the germline V gene are KGHSH and LQKENI. V was pared by 2 bases and J by 4 bases, with 7 bases of the junction left unmatched. This sequence was found in a human donor with acute or convalescent COVID-19. The donor label of this sample is uncertain. Sequenced material: peripheral blood. V usage is TRBV18 and J usage is TRBJ2-1; 8 bases agree with TRBD2. The CDR3 spells CASSPFGREDYNEQFF. The DNA of the CDR3 is TGTGCCAGCTCACCATTTGGGCGGGAGGATTACAATGAGCAGTTCTTC.